This T cell receptor beta chain was recovered during a study of cytomegalovirus exposure and HLA in healthy donors. The donors were in the roughly 120-subject validation cohort, distinct from the approximately 610-subject first cohort. Sequencing used immunoSEQ multiplex PCR; TCRdb keeps in-frame clones, though not all of them. This sample yields approximately 300,000 clones, of which around 90% are seen a single time; approximately 1.1% belongs to the top ten. The germline CDR1 and CDR2 sequences are SGDLS and YYNGEE. V was pared by 3 bases and J by 0 bases, with 5 bases of the junction left unmatched. The CDR3 is 17 residues long.

Sequenced: PBMCs. This receptor was obtained from a woman aged 25 to 39 in good health and CMV-seropositive. V usage is TRBV9 and J usage is TRBJ1-6; 8 bases line up with TRBD1. CDR3 DNA: TGTGCCAGCAGCGGGGACAGGCCTAGCTCCTATAATTCACCCCTCCACTTT. Protein: CASSGDRPSSYNSPLHF.